The TCR beta chain under discussion was sequenced for a study of Ad26.COV2.S vaccination and SARS-CoV-2 variants. Findings and caveats of the study: Recipients of vaccine and of placebo showed similar breadth of their non-spike TCR repertoires. While placebo recipients had lower spike-specific TCR breadth, vaccine recipients had more.

Clones were read by immunoSEQ multiplex PCR, and TCRdb kept only the in-frame ones, dropping some. Of around 380,000 clones listed, 88% were seen once; the top ten hold roughly 3.5%. Germline values: CDR1 SGHTA, CDR2 FQGNSA. The CDR3 is 17 amino acids. The V end was cut by 0 bases, the J end by 5 bases, with 19 bases between. Note on this clone: Its cognate antigen is unknown.

Stated treatment: some 20 received Ad26.COV2.S at low or high dose, single or two shots; 5 received placebo; per-sample allocation not given. Sampling took place 63 days after the first vaccine or placebo injection. Sequenced material: peripheral blood, taken in a trial of Ad26.COV2.S vaccine versus placebo. This sequence originates from a person between 18 and 59 years old who received the Ad26.COV2.S COVID-19 vaccine or a placebo. J is TRBJ1-2 and V is TRBV7-2; D gene unclear. CDR3 sequence: CASSLARGGGGRYGYTF. The CDR3 region has the DNA TGTGCCAGCAGCTTAGCGCGGGGAGGAGGAGGGAGGTATGGCTACACCTTC.